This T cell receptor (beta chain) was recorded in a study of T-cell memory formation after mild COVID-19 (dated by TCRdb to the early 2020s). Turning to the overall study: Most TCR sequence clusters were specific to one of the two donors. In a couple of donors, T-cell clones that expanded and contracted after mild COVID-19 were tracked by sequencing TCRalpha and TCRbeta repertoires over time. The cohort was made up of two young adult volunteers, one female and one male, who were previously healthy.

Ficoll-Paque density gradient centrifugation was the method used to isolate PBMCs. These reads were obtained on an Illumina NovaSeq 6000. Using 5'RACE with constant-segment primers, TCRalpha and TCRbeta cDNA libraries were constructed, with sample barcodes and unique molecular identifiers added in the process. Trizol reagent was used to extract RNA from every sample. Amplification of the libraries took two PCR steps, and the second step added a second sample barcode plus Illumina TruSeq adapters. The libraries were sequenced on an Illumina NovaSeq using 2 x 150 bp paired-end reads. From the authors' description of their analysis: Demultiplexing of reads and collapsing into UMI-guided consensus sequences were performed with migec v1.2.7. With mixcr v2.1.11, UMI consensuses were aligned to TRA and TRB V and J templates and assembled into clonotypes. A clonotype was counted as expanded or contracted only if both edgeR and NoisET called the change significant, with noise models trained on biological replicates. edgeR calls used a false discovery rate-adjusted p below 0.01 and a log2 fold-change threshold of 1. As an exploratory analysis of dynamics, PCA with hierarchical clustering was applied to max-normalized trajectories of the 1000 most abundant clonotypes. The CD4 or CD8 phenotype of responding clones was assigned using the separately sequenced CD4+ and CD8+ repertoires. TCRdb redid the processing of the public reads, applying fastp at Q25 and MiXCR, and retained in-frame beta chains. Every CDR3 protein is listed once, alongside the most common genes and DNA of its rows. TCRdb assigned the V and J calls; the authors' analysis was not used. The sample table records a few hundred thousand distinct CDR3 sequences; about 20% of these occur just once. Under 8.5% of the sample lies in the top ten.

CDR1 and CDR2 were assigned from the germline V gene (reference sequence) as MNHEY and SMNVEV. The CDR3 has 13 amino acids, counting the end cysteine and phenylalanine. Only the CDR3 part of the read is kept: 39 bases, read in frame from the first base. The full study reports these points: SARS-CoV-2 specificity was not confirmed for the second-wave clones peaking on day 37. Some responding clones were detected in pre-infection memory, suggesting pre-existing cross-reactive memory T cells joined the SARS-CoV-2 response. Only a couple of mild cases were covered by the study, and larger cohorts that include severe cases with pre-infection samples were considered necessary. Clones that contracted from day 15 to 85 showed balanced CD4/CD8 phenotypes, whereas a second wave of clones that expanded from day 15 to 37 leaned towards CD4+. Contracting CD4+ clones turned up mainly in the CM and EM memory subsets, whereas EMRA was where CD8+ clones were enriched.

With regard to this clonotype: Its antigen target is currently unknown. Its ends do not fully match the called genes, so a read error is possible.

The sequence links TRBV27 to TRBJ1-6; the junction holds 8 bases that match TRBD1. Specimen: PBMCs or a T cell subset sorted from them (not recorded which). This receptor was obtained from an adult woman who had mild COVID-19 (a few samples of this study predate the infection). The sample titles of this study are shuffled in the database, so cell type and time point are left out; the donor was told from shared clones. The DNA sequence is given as TGTGCCAGCAGTTTATACATTCGGGACAGGCTCAACTTT. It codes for CASSLYIRDRLNF.